The 20 T cell receptor beta chains in this list originate from one sample, sequenced in a study of blood T cell repertoires in COVID-19. Generated by immunoSEQ multiplex PCR, the TCRdb table keeps only in-frame clones and is missing some. The data hold fewer than 150,000 clones, with approximately 85% observed a single time. What was sequenced was peripheral blood. The receptors were sampled from a woman in her sixties with COVID-19, enrolled during active disease.

This CDR3 is CASSPERGLMETQYF. Here the CDR3 DNA reads TGTGCCAGCAGCCCGGAGCGGGGGCTAATGGAGACCCAGTACTTC. V and J are TRBV3-1 (or the pseudogene TRBV3-2) and TRBJ2-5, with TRBD2 identical over 8 bases. Germline CDR1 LGHDT, CDR2 YNNKEL (reference sequence). This CDR3 has 15 residues. The V gene end was trimmed by 4 bases and the J gene end by 5 bases; junction bases not matched to a gene: 9.

The rearrangement links TRBV29-1 to TRBJ1-1, with 7 bases that match TRBD1. The V gene end was trimmed by 5 bases and the J gene end by 3 bases; junction bases not matched to a gene: 6. The CDR3 consists of 13 residues. CDR1 SQVTM and CDR2 ANQGSEA come from the germline V gene. CDR3 loop: CSVIRQGDTEAFF. CDR3 in DNA: TGCAGCGTTATTAGACAGGGCGACACTGAAGCTTTCTTT.

The CDR3 region has the DNA TGTGCCAGCAGTTCCAAGGGGGTAGGATATGGCTACACCTTC. Protein sequence: CASSSKGVGYGYTF. The rearrangement links TRBV27 to TRBJ1-2; D is possibly TRBD1 (6 bases). Trimming stripped 4 bases from V and 5 bases from J, with 14 bases between. This CDR3 is built from 14 residues. CDR1 is MNHEY and CDR2 is SMNVEV in the germline V gene (reference sequence).

The chain couples TRBV7-6 to TRBJ2-6, with TRBD1 matching 10 bases. In germline, CDR1 is SGHVS, CDR2 FNYEAQ. Unmatched junction bases numbered 14, after V lost 5 bases and J lost 4 bases. This CDR3 comprises 19 residues. CDR3 sequence reads: CASSKPRQGADEGANVLTF. In DNA, the CDR3 is TGTGCCAGCAGCAAACCCCGACAGGGGGCAGATGAAGGGGCCAACGTCCTGACTTTC.

The chain combines TRBV10-3 with TRBJ1-2; 7 bases are a match to TRBD1. From germline, CDR1 is ENHRY and CDR2 SYGVKD. V lost 2 bases to trimming and J lost 0 bases; unmatched junction nucleotides: 9. The CDR3 runs 17 residues. In DNA, the CDR3 is TGTGCCATCAGTGAGACCTGGACAGGCGAGTCTAACTATGGCTACACCTTC. It yields the protein CAISETWTGESNYGYTF.

This rearrangement joins TRBV29-1 to TRBJ2-5; possibly TRBD2 for D (5 bases). The CDR3 covers 12 residues. From germline, CDR1 is SQVTM and CDR2 ANQGSEA. Trimming shortened V by 7 bases and J by 7 bases, and 16 bases separated the two germline ends. CDR3 sequence: CSASRFGRTQYF. Written as DNA, the CDR3 is TGCAGCGCCAGCCGTTTTGGGAGGACCCAGTACTTC. The full variable domain, completed using reference TRBV29-1 and TRBJ2-5, is SAVISQKPSRDICQRGTSLTIQCQVDSQVTMMFWYRQQPGQSLTLIATANQGSEATYESGFVIDKFPISRPNLTFSTLTVSNMSPEDSSIYLCSASRFGRTQYFGPGTRLLVL.

This chain uses TRBV18 with TRBJ2-5, with D uncertain. The CDR3 spans 11 residues. Germline CDR1 KGHSH, CDR2 LQKENI. The V end lost 2 bases, the J end lost 5 bases, and 3 bases lay between the germline ends. The CDR3 DNA reads as TGTGCCAGCTCACCAGAGGAGACCCAGTACTTC. It encodes CASSPEETQYF.

This chain uses TRBV18 with TRBJ1-1, with TRBD1 as a possible D gene (6 bases). The CDR3 loop spans 14 amino acids. Germline CDR1 is KGHSH and CDR2 is LQKENI. Trimming left V 2 bases short and J 1 base short, with 8 bases between. DNA for the CDR3: TGTGCCAGCTCACCAGGGGGCCGGAACACTGAAGCTTTCTTT. This translates into CASSPGGRNTEAFF.

The rearrangement uses TRBV5-1 and TRBJ2-2; TRBD2 matches 8 bases. The CDR3 contains 18 residues. The V gene end was trimmed by 2 bases and the J gene end by 2 bases; junction bases not matched to a gene: 11. Germline assignment: CDR1 SGHRS and CDR2 YFSETQ. The CDR3, as DNA: TGCGCCAGCAGCTTTGATGCTAGCGGGCCGTCTAACACCGGGGAGCTGTTTTTT. Amino acid sequence: CASSFDASGPSNTGELFF.

The rearrangement uses TRBV7-3 and TRBJ2-5; 12 bases agree with TRBD2. The CDR3 sequence is 17 residues long. The J segment lost 5 bases and the V segment lost 4 bases, leaving 11 bases of the junction unmatched. CDR1 and CDR2 (germline): SGHTA, FQGTGA. CDR3 sequence: CASSSTSGGPTGETQYF. CDR3 coding DNA: TGTGCCAGCAGCTCCACTAGCGGGGGGCCAACCGGGGAGACCCAGTACTTC. The full variable domain, rest sourced from reference TRBV7-3 and TRBJ2-5, is GAGVSQTPSNKVTEKGKYVELRCDPISGHTALYWYRQSLGQGPEFLIYFQGTGAADDSGLPNDRFFAVRPEGSVSTLKIQRTERGDSAVYLCASSSTSGGPTGETQYFGPGTRLLVL.

The chain joins TRBV5-1 to TRBJ2-1, with TRBD2 matching over 13 bases. V lost 6 bases to trimming and J lost 4 bases; unmatched junction nucleotides: 4. From germline, CDR1 is SGHRS and CDR2 YFSETQ. The CDR3 spans 15 residues. The CDR3 nucleotides are TGCGCCAGCAAGACTAGCGGGGGGATTTACAATGAGCAGTTCTTC. It yields the protein CASKTSGGIYNEQFF.

This clone came up once. DNA for the CDR3: TGCGCCAGCAGCCGGGACTGGACCGGGGGGTCACCCCTCCACTTT. Protein sequence: CASSRDWTGGSPLHF. The J gene is TRBJ1-6, the V gene TRBV10-1, with D perhaps TRBD1 (5 bases). V was pared by 6 bases and J by 10 bases, with 19 bases between. The CDR3 length is 15 residues. CDR1 WNHNN and CDR2 SYGVQD come from the germline V gene (reference sequence).

The rearrangement uses TRBV7-3 and TRBJ1-1; a weak D match, TRBD1 (6 bases). Trimming took off 4 bases at V and 5 bases at J, with 20 bases between the two ends. Looked up from germline, CDR1 is SGHTA and CDR2 is FQGTGA. The CDR3 runs 16 residues. The CDR3: CASSSGAGAPGTEAFF. CDR3 in DNA: TGTGCCAGCAGCTCCGGCGCAGGGGCCCCTGGGACTGAAGCTTTCTTT.

The chain carries TRBV15 and TRBJ1-2, with D hard to call. The V gene lost 3 bases and the J gene lost 13 bases, with 15 bases spanning the gap. Germline CDR1 and CDR2: LNHNV and YYDKDF (reference sequence). CDR3 length: 12 residues. CDR3 in DNA: TGTGCCACCAGCAGCACCGAACCTATTTCCACCTTC. It is translated as CATSSTEPISTF.

This chain links TRBV5-1 with TRBJ1-2, with 8 bases aligning to TRBD1. Trimming cost V 4 bases and J 4 bases; bases outside gene matches: 6. CDR3 size: 14 residues. Germline V gene lookup returns CDR1 SGHRS and CDR2 YFSETQ. DNA of the CDR3: TGCGCCAGCAGCAAACAGGGGGAGGCCTATGGCTACACCTTC. It yields the protein CASSKQGEAYGYTF.

The chain recombines TRBV5-4 with TRBJ2-5; D not certain. Per germline, CDR1 SGHNT and CDR2 YYREEE (reference sequence). V lost 4 bases to trimming and J lost 5 bases, with 12 bases between them. The length of the CDR3 is 13 residues. The CDR3 reads CASSQASRETQYF. The CDR3 DNA reads as TGTGCCAGCAGCCAAGCCTCCCGGGAGACCCAGTACTTC. Drawing the rest from reference TRBV5-4 and TRBJ2-5, the complete variable domain is ETGVTQSPTHLIKTRGQQVTLRCSSQSGHNTVSWYQQALGQGPQFIFQYYREEENGRGNFPPRFSGLQFPNYSSELNVNALELDDSALYLCASSQASRETQYFGPGTRLLVL.

The chain joins TRBV18 to TRBJ2-7, with unresolved D. The CDR3 is 14 amino acids. The V gene's germline CDR1 is KGHSH and CDR2 LQKENI. V lost 0 bases, J lost 2 bases, and 8 bases lay in between. The CDR3: CASSPPQVTYEQYF. The CDR3 coding sequence is TGTGCCAGCTCACCACCGCAGGTTACCTACGAGCAGTACTTC.

The V gene is TRBV5-1, the J gene TRBJ2-3; TRBD2 matches 16 bases. The CDR3 contains 16 residues. Germline V lookup: CDR1 SGHRS, CDR2 YFSETQ. Trimming removed 4 bases from V and 6 bases from J; junction bases left unmatched: 5. This CDR3 reads CASSTGTSGGADTQYF. The CDR3 bases are TGCGCCAGCAGCACCGGGACTAGCGGGGGGGCGGATACGCAGTATTTT.

The chain carries TRBV10-3 and TRBJ1-5, with TRBD1 identical over 9 bases. The germline gives CDR1 ENHRY, CDR2 SYGVKD. This CDR3 is 20 amino acids long. V trimming: 0 bases; J trimming: 8 bases; junction bases outside the gene matches: 20. CDR3 coding DNA: TGTGCCATCAGTGAGTCAACAGGGGGCCAGGCACCCTCGGAACGTGAGCCCCAGCATTTT. Amino acid sequence: CAISESTGGQAPSEREPQHF.

The chain carries TRBV11-2 and TRBJ1-2, with D unclear. Trimming left V 5 bases short and J 4 bases short, with 11 bases between. The CDR3 totals 13 residues. Germline V lookup: CDR1 SGHAT, CDR2 FQNNGV. The chain's CDR3 is CASSRAGGYGYTF. CDR3 nucleotides: TGTGCCAGCAGCAGAGCGGGAGGCTATGGCTACACCTTC.